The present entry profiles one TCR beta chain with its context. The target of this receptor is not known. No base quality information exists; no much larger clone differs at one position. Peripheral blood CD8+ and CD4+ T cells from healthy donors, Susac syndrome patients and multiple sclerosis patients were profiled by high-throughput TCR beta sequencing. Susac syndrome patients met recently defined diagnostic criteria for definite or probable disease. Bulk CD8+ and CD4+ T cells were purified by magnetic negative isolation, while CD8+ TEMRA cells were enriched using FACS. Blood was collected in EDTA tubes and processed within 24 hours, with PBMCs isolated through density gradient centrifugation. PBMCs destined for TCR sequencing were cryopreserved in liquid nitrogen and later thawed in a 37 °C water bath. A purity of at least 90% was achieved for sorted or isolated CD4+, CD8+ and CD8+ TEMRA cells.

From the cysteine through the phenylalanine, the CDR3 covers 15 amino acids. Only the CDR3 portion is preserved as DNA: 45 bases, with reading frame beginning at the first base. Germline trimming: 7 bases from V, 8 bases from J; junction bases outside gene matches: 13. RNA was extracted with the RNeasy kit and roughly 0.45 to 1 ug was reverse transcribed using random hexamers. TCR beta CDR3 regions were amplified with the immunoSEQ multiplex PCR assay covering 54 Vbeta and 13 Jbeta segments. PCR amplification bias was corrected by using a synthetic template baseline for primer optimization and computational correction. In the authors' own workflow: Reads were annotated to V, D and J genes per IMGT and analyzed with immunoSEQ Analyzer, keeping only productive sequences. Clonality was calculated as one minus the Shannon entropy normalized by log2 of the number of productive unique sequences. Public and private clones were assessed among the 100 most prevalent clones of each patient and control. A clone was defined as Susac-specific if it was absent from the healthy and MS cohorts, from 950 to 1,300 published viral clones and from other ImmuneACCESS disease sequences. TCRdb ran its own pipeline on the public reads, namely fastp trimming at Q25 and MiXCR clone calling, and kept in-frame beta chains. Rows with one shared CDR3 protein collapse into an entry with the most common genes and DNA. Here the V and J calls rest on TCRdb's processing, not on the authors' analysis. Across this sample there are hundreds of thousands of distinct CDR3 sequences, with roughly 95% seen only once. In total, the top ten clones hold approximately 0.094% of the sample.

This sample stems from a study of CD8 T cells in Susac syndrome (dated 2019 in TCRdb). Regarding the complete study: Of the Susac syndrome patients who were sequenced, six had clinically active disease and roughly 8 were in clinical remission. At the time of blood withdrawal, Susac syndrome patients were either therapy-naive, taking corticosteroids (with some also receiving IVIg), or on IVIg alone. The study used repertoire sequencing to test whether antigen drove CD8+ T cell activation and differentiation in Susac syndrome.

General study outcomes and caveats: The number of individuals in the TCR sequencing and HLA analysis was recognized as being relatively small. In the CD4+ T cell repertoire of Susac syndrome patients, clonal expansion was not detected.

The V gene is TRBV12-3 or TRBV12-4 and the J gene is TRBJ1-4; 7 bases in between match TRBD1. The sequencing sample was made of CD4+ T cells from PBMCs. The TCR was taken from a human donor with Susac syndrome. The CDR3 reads CASKLRDSKGEKLFF. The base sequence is TGTGCCAGCAAACTCCGGGACAGTAAGGGGGAAAAACTGTTTTTT.